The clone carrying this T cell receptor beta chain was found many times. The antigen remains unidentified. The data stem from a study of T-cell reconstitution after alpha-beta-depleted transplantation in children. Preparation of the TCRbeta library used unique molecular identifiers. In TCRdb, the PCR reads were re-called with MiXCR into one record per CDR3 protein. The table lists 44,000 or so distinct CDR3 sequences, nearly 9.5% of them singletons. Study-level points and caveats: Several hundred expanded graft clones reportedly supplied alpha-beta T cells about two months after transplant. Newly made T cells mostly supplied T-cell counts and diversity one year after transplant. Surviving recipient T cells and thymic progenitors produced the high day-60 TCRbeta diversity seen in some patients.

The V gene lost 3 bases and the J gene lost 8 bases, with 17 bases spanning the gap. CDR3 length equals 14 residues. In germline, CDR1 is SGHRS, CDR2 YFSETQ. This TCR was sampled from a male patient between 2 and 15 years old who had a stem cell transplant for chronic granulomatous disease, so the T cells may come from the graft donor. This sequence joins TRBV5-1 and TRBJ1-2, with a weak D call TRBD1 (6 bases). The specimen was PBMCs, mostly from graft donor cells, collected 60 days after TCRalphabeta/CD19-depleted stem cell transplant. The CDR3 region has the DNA TGCGCCAGCAGCTCCCCGGGGGGCGCGGGAGGCTACACCTTC. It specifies CASSSPGGAGGYTF.